This TCR beta chain was recovered during a study of HIV-infected children after antiretroviral therapy interruption. Overall study context: For the interruption arm, samples span week 0 through about 3 years after study end.

Unique molecular identifiers were included in an RNA-based 3' RACE TCR library. TCRdb re-called the 3' RACE reads with MiXCR, one entry per CDR3 protein. This table has about 83,000 distinct CDR3 sequences, 6% to 8.5% appearing once. This clonotype has at least ten counts. Specified treatment: PENTA 11 planned treatment interruption arm or continuous ART arm. Participants had taken at least three-drug ART for at least 24 weeks. Only samples with at least 5 million viable PBMCs qualified. The CDR3 is 15 residues long. Germline loops: CDR1 SGHTA, CDR2 FQGNSA. Trimming cost V 1 base and J 4 bases, with 11 bases left between them.

This receptor was identified in a pool of human donors with HIV. The rearrangement uses TRBV7-2 and TRBJ2-1; possibly TRBD2 for D (6 bases). The sequencing used CD45RA+ CD4+ T cells from PBMCs, pooled from several time points, collected from a donor given antiretroviral therapy, either interrupted or continuous. Documented subset: naive CD4+ CD45RA+ CD45RO- T cells. The CDR3 protein is CASSLGGGVYNEQFF. The CDR3 coding sequence is TGTGCCAGCAGCTTAGGTGGAGGGGTTTACAATGAGCAGTTCTTC.